The TCR beta chain described here comes from a study of human T cells and chemical hapten exposure. About the study: Readings were taken at 6 days from patch tests that had applied 0.01% DPC to the upper back. Notes on the study in general: TCRs at high frequency, those above 1 in 1000, did not change with DPC sensitization.

V trimming: 0 bases; J trimming: 2 bases; junction bases outside the gene matches: 14. The CDR3 has 18 residues. The germline V gene has CDR1 DFQATT and CDR2 SNEGSKA (reference sequence). At least ten counts were recorded for this clonotype. As yet, its antigen is unknown. Time point indicated: pre-sensitization, week 0. Stated treatment: therapeutic diphenylcyclopropenone sensitization with weekly scalp DPC. Ahead of applying each patch test, blood was sampled. Each CDR3 protein is one row after TCRdb ran MiXCR on the RACE reads. The sample records around 350,000 distinct CDR3 sequences, around 5% being singletons.

The TCR was taken from a woman aged 18-29 years with alopecia areata. Some clones in this sample may be carry-over from other donors' samples. This sequence joins TRBV20-1 and TRBJ2-3; 7 bases match TRBD2. Source: whole blood, taken in connection with sensitization to the hapten diphenylcyclopropenone (DPC). CDR3 in DNA: TGCAGTGCTAGAGATACCCCGGGGAGGGCCGAGAACACAGATACGCAGTATTTT. Translated: CSARDTPGRAENTDTQYF.